This TCR beta chain was obtained from a study of vaccination and CD4 T cells after COVID-19. MiXCR, applied by TCRdb to the PCR reads, yields one record per CDR3 protein. The sample lists about 20,000 distinct CDR3 sequences, about three fifths occurring once. The TCR originated in a human donor who had recovered from COVID-19. Specimen: CD4+ T cells from blood, collected before SARS-CoV-2 vaccination.

CDR3 protein: CSANRPLVPGDTQYF. In DNA, the CDR3 is TGCAGTGCTAACCGTCCGCTGGTTCCAGGAGATACGCAGTATTTT. The chain uses TRBV20-1 and TRBJ2-3; D gene ambiguous. The germline V and J ends were trimmed by 4 bases and 5 bases, with 19 bases remaining between them. This CDR3 is 15 amino acids long. CDR1 and CDR2 (germline): DFQATT, SNEGSKA (reference sequence).